The clone carrying this T cell receptor beta chain was seen more than once but under ten times. These data originate in a study of OX40 agonist ivuxolimab in advanced cancers. Only in-frame clones appear in the TCRdb table, and some are missing; sequencing was by immunoSEQ multiplex PCR. The sample lists 15,000 to 20,000 clones; 73% were seen once. The sequencing used CD4+ or CD8+ T cells sorted from blood, collected in a trial of the OX40 agonist ivuxolimab. This receptor was identified in an adult with an advanced solid tumor such as melanoma, head and neck, liver or kidney cancer.

The CDR3 region has the DNA TGTGCCAGCAAACTCTATGGCGGAGGAACCTACGAGCAGTACTTC. This encodes CASKLYGGGTYEQYF. The chain has TRBV27 and TRBJ2-7, with D possibly TRBD2 on 5 matching bases. Germline-derived CDR1 and CDR2 are MNHEY and SMNVEV (reference sequence). The CDR3 covers 15 residues. Trimming removed 7 bases from V and 2 bases from J, with 18 bases in between.